A single sample is the source of the 30 T cell receptor beta chains below, sequenced in a study of spatial heterogeneity in lung cancer. Time point specified: sample taken at primary tumor resection. Whole RNA was taken from tumor, nontumor lung or frozen PBMC; it was then sequenced unsorted. Using its own MiXCR run on the 5' RACE reads, TCRdb lists one record per CDR3 protein. The table lists some 100,000 distinct CDR3 sequences, around 12% of them singletons. The sequences come from PBMCs, collected at surgery. The receptors here all came from a male donor with early-stage non-small cell lung cancer.

Details on this clonotype: A read error may explain this, as a much larger clone is one base away. The chain is built from TRBV5-6 and TRBJ2-7; TRBD2 matches at 9 bases. From germline, CDR1 is SGHDT and CDR2 YYEEEE. V was clipped by 7 bases and J by 4 bases; unmatched bases: 6. This CDR3 spans 13 amino acids. In nucleotides, the CDR3 is TGTGCCAGCGGTTTTACTAGCGGGTACGAGCAGTACTTC. Translating gives CASGFTSGYEQYF.

CDR3 bases: TGTGCCATCAGTGGGACAGGGCCTCACACTGAAGCTTTCTTT. It is translated as CAISGTGPHTEAFF. The genes are TRBV10-3 and TRBJ1-1; TRBD1 agrees at 8 bases. This CDR3 spans 14 amino acids. Germline V gives CDR1 ENHRY, CDR2 SYGVKD. After removal of 4 bases from V and 3 bases from J, the junction contained 4 bases not matched to a gene.

This clonotype was observed a few times. The V gene is TRBV7-9, the J gene TRBJ2-5; TRBD1 is a possible D gene (5 bases). The CDR3 is 13 residues long. Trimming cost V 5 bases and J 5 bases, with 12 bases left between them. Germline V gene data show CDR1 as SEHNR and CDR2 as FQNEAQ (reference sequence). The CDR3 region is CASSRQGVETQYF. CDR3 nucleotides: TGTGCCAGCAGCCGGCAAGGGGTCGAGACCCAGTACTTC.

This clonotype was seen only a few times. The rearrangement uses TRBV12-3 or TRBV12-4 and TRBJ2-1; TRBD1 aligns across 8 bases. There are 15 residues in the CDR3. V was pared by 6 bases and J by 4 bases, with 8 bases of the junction left unmatched. CDR3 coding DNA: TGTGCCAGCAGCTCTTCAGGGGGCAGGTACAATGAGCAGTTCTTC. It encodes CASSSSGGRYNEQFF.

The chain carries TRBV7-2 and TRBJ2-7, with unresolved D. There are 14 residues in the CDR3. Per germline, CDR1 SGHTA and CDR2 FQGNSA. V dropped 3 bases and J dropped 1 base, with 10 bases sitting between them. The CDR3 coding sequence is TGTGCCAGCAGCTTCGGGCACCTTTCCTACGAGCAGTACTTC. This sequence encodes CASSFGHLSYEQYF.

This clonotype was observed a few times. The chain employs TRBV4-3 and TRBJ1-4; D is possibly TRBD1 (5 bases). This CDR3 comprises 18 residues. The V gene lost 4 bases and the J gene lost 3 bases, with 21 bases spanning the gap. Germline CDR1 is LGHNA and CDR2 is YSLEER. CDR3 DNA sequence: TGCGCCAGCAGCCCCCGTGGGCAGGGAGGAAATGCTAATGAAAAACTGTTTTTT. It encodes CASSPRGQGGNANEKLFF.

The table lists this clonotype with many counts. The CDR3 sequence is CASSFLEDNEQFF. As DNA, the CDR3 is TGTGCCAGCAGTTTCTTGGAGGACAATGAGCAGTTCTTC. This sequence joins TRBV12-3 or TRBV12-4 and TRBJ2-1, with D possibly matching TRBD2 (5 bases). CDR3 length equals 13 residues. The V end lost 3 bases, the J end lost 5 bases, and 8 bases lay between the germline ends.

At least ten counts were recorded for this clonotype. This rearrangement joins TRBV11-2 to TRBJ2-5; D possibly corresponds to TRBD1 (5 bases). Trimming removed 7 bases from V and 0 bases from J, with 12 bases in between. CDR1 SGHAT and CDR2 FQNNGV come from the germline V gene. This CDR3 region has 14 residues. This CDR3 reads CASNNDRDQETQYF. The CDR3 coding sequence is TGTGCCAGCAATAATGACAGAGACCAAGAGACCCAGTACTTC.

The rearrangement links TRBV29-1 to TRBJ2-3, with a tentative D call TRBD1 (6 bases). In germline, CDR1 is SQVTM, CDR2 ANQGSEA. This CDR3 has 13 residues. Trimming cost V 7 bases and J 4 bases, with 15 bases left between them. CDR3 sequence (DNA): TGCAGCGCTTCCCCAGGGGCCCCAGATACGCAGTATTTT. Amino acids: CSASPGAPDTQYF.

This clonotype was seen ten or more times. V gene TRBV28 combines with J gene TRBJ2-5; D ambiguous. V was cut by 6 bases and J by 4 bases, with 12 bases left in between. Germline V lookup: CDR1 MDHEN, CDR2 SYDVKM. The CDR3 runs to 13 residues. CDR3 in amino acids: CASSSDEPETQYF. Written as DNA, the CDR3 is TGTGCCAGCAGCTCCGACGAACCAGAGACCCAGTACTTC.

This clonotype showed up many times. The chain links TRBV5-1 to TRBJ2-3; 8 bases align to TRBD2. The CDR3 has 14 residues. Trimming cost V 3 bases and J 5 bases; bases outside gene matches: 5. The germline V gene has CDR1 SGHRS and CDR2 YFSETQ. The DNA of the CDR3 is TGCGCCAGCAGCTCCGGGACTAGTGTAGATACGCAGTATTTT. Translation: CASSSGTSVDTQYF.

DNA for the CDR3: TGTGCCAGCAGCGCTAGGACGGGACAGGGGGCCGCAGATACGCAGTATTTT. This codes for CASSARTGQGAADTQYF. The genes are TRBV7-2 and TRBJ2-3; 12 bases are shared with TRBD1. Germline CDR1 SGHTA, CDR2 FQGNSA. This CDR3 has 17 amino acids. V lost 5 bases, J lost 4 bases, and 10 bases stayed unmatched.

There are a few counts of this clonotype. This chain uses TRBV3-1 with TRBJ2-7; no firm D call. V gave up 8 bases and J gave up 0 bases, with 14 bases separating them. CDR1 and CDR2 from the germline V gene are LGHDT and YNNKEL (reference sequence). The CDR3 consists of 14 residues. CDR3 in amino acids: CASQQRANSYEQYF. The CDR3 DNA follows: TGTGCCAGCCAACAACGGGCCAACTCCTACGAGCAGTACTTC.

This clonotype has just a few counts. In DNA form, the CDR3 reads TGTGCCAGCAGCATAAACAGGGCCCAAGAGACCCAGTACTTC. Its protein is CASSINRAQETQYF. The genes are TRBV7-6 and TRBJ2-5; perhaps TRBD1 as D (6 bases). This CDR3 is built from 14 residues. V gave up 5 bases and J gave up 1 base, with 11 bases separating them. The V gene's germline CDR1 is SGHVS and CDR2 FNYEAQ.

This clonotype was detected only a few times. V gene TRBV7-6 combines with J gene TRBJ2-5, with 7 bases matching TRBD2. The CDR3 sequence is 15 residues long. The V segment lost 5 bases and the J segment 11 bases; nucleotides outside the gene matches: 17. The germline V gene has CDR1 SGHVS and CDR2 FNYEAQ. As DNA, the CDR3 is TGTGCCAGCAGCCCAGCGTCCCCCCGACTAGCTAGACAGTACTTC. Protein: CASSPASPRLARQYF.

This clonotype has a count of ten or more. The chain has TRBV4-3 and TRBJ2-7; 9 bases align to TRBD2. Trimming cost V 0 bases and J 4 bases; bases outside gene matches: 4. Looked up from germline, CDR1 is LGHNA and CDR2 is YSLEER. This CDR3 comprises 15 residues. CDR3 coding DNA: TGCGCCAGCAGCCAAGATTCTAGCGGGGCGTACGAGCAGTACTTC. This translates into CASSQDSSGAYEQYF.

The chain links TRBV4-3 to TRBJ2-2, with no clear D. The V end was cut by 5 bases, the J end by 6 bases, with 16 bases between. This CDR3 comprises 15 residues. In germline, CDR1 is LGHNA, CDR2 YSLEER. This CDR3 reads CASSSRHEYPGELFF. CDR3 in DNA: TGCGCCAGCAGCTCGCGACACGAGTATCCCGGGGAGCTGTTTTTT.

V and J are TRBV28 and TRBJ2-3, with TRBD1 matching over 10 bases. V lost 6 bases to trimming and J lost 1 base; unmatched junction nucleotides: 4. The CDR3 contains 15 residues. CDR1 and CDR2 (germline): MDHEN, SYDVKM. CDR3 in amino acids: CASRLDRGRTDTQYF. CDR3 DNA: TGTGCCAGCAGGCTCGACAGGGGGCGCACAGATACGCAGTATTTT.

The chain carries TRBV3-1 and TRBJ1-1; weak D call: TRBD1 (6 bases). Germline V gene data show CDR1 as LGHDT and CDR2 as YNNKEL (reference sequence). V was cut by 1 base and J by 1 base, with 10 bases left in between. The CDR3 runs 15 residues. CDR3 loop: CASSQVHRENTEAFF. The CDR3 DNA reads as TGTGCCAGCAGCCAAGTTCACAGGGAGAACACTGAAGCTTTCTTT.

This chain uses TRBV6-2 or TRBV6-3 with TRBJ1-5; D is unresolved. The CDR3 spans 13 residues. CDR1 is MNHEY, CDR2 SVGEGT, per germline. V gave up 7 bases and J gave up 3 bases, with 10 bases separating them. Here the CDR3 reads CASKEQINQPQHF. CDR3 coding DNA: TGTGCCAGCAAGGAACAGATCAATCAGCCCCAGCATTTT.

V usage is TRBV6-5 and J usage is TRBJ1-3; a weak D match, TRBD1 (5 bases). CDR3 length: 16 amino acids. Germline assignment: CDR1 MNHEY and CDR2 SVGAGI. Trimming stripped 6 bases from V and 4 bases from J, with 19 bases between. The CDR3 sequence is CASSPGTPKEGNTIYF. The CDR3 coding sequence is TGTGCCAGCAGCCCCGGGACTCCTAAAGAAGGAAACACCATATATTTT.

The chain combines TRBV29-1 with TRBJ1-1, with D possibly being TRBD1 (5 bases). In germline, CDR1 is SQVTM, CDR2 ANQGSEA. The CDR3 is made up of 14 amino acids. The V end was cut by 3 bases, the J end by 4 bases, with 15 bases between. The CDR3 loop reads CSVDQKTVFTEAFF. DNA of the CDR3: TGCAGCGTTGACCAAAAGACAGTCTTCACTGAAGCTTTCTTT.

The chain employs TRBV7-2 and TRBJ2-4; D is ambiguous. The CDR3 length is 13 residues. V was pared by 1 base and J by 7 bases, with 8 bases between. Germline CDR1 SGHTA, CDR2 FQGNSA. The CDR3 region has the DNA TGTGCCAGCAGCTTAGGGCCTGGGAACATTCAGTACTTC. Protein product: CASSLGPGNIQYF.

The rearrangement uses TRBV7-3 and TRBJ2-5, with D unclear. This CDR3 spans 13 amino acids. V lost 0 bases and J lost 5, with 7 bases in between. Germline loops: CDR1 SGHTA, CDR2 FQGTGA. The CDR3 loop reads CASSLTSMETQYF. The DNA of the CDR3 is TGTGCCAGCAGCTTAACGTCAATGGAGACCCAGTACTTC.

This clonotype was found a few times. CDR3: CASTSTGADNEQFF. CDR3 nucleotide sequence: TGCGCCAGCACCTCTACGGGGGCGGACAATGAGCAGTTCTTC. The chain carries TRBV5-1 and TRBJ2-1; TRBD1 or TRBD2 may be the D gene (6 bases each). The CDR3 extends over 14 amino acids. Germline lookup yields CDR1 SGHRS and CDR2 YFSETQ. Trimming left V 6 bases short and J 5 bases short, with 15 bases between.

The J gene is TRBJ2-5, the V gene TRBV7-2; D is unclear. CDR1 SGHTA and CDR2 FQGNSA come from the germline V gene. There are 15 residues in the CDR3. The V gene lost 5 bases and the J gene lost 3 bases, with 16 bases spanning the gap. CDR3 amino acids: CASSPQTSPEETQYF. CDR3 nucleotides: TGTGCCAGCAGCCCGCAGACAAGCCCGGAAGAGACCCAGTACTTC.

This clonotype was counted only a few times. This sequence joins TRBV10-2 and TRBJ2-7; no definite D call. V was cut by 3 bases and J by 7 bases, with 7 bases left in between. Germline-derived CDR1 and CDR2 are WSHSY and SAAADI. This CDR3 comprises 11 residues. CDR3 sequence (DNA): TGCGCCAGCAGTGATGCATGGGAGCAGTACTTC. This sequence encodes CASSDAWEQYF.

This clonotype was observed many times. The chain joins TRBV25-1 to TRBJ2-2, with D unresolved. CDR1 is MGHDK and CDR2 is SYGVNS in the germline V gene. The CDR3 totals 14 residues. V was pared by 0 bases and J by 7 bases, with 9 bases between. The DNA of the CDR3 is TGTGCCAGCAGTGAATATTCCCACGGCGGGGAGCTGTTTTTT. Its translation: CASSEYSHGGELFF. Full variable domain (remainder filled in from reference TRBV25-1 and TRBJ2-2): EADIYQTPRYLVIGTGKKITLECSQTMGHDKMYWYQQDPGMELHLIHYSYGVNSTEKGDLSSESTVSRIRTEHFPLTLESARPSHTSQYLCASSEYSHGGELFFGEGSRLTVL.

The chain combines TRBV24-1 with TRBJ1-1; unclear D gene. Trimming removed 4 bases from V and 1 base from J, with 6 bases in between. Germline assignment: CDR1 KGHDR and CDR2 SFDVKD. The CDR3 is made up of 13 amino acids. The CDR3 here is CATSERGNTEAFF. CDR3 nucleotides: TGTGCCACCAGTGAGCGGGGGAACACTGAAGCTTTCTTT.

This clonotype was counted many times. The chain is built from TRBV6-5 and TRBJ1-5; the D gene is possibly TRBD1 (6 bases). Per the germline V gene, CDR1 is MNHEY and CDR2 is SVGAGI. CDR3 length: 13 residues. Between the trimmed V and J ends, which lost 8 bases and 5 bases, there was a span of 13 bases. The CDR3 sequence: CASAQGEYQPQHF. The CDR3 DNA reads as TGTGCCAGCGCACAGGGAGAATATCAGCCCCAGCATTTT.